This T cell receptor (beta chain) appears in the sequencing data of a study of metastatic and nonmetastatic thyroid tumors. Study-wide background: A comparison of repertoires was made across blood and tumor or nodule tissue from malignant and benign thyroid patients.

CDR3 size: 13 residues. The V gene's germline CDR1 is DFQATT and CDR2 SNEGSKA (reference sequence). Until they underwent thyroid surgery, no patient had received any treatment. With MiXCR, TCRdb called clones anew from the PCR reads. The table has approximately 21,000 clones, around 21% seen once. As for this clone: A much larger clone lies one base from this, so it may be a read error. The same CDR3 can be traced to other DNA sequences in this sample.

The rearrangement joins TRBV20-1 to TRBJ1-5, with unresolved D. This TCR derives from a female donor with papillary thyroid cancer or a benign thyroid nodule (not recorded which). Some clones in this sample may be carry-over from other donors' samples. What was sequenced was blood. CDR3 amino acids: CSAEPDSNQPQHF. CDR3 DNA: TGCAGTGCAGAACCGGATAGCAATCAGCCCCAACATTTT.